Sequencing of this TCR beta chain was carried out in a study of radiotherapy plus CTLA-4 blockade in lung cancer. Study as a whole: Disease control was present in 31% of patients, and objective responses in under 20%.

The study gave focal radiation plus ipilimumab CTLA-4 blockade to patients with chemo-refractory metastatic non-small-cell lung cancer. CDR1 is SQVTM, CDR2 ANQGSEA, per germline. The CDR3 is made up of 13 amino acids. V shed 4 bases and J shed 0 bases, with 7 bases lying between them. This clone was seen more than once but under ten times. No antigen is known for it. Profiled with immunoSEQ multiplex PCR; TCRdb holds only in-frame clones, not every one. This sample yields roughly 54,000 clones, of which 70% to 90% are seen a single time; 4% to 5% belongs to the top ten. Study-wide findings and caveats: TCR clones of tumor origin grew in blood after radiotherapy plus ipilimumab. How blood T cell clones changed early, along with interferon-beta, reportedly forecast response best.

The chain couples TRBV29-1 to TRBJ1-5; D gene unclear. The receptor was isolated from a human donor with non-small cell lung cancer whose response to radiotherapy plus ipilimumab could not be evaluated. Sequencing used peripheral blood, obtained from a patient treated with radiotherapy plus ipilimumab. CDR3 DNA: TGCAGCGTTGGAGATTATAGCAATCAGCCCCAGCATTTT. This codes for CSVGDYSNQPQHF.